This is a list of T cell receptor beta chains from one sample in a study of regulatory T cells in long-lasting Graves disease. TCRdb redid the calling of the multiplex PCR reads with MiXCR, one entry per CDR3 protein. This sample carries around 250,000 distinct CDR3 sequences, 15% to 20% of them seen once, and the ten largest clones take about 14%. Another study also made use of these data, one on T cells in Graves' hyperthyroidism and ophthalmopathy.

The sample here was peripheral blood mononuclear cells (PBMCs), taken at new diagnosis, from a patient treated with antithyroid drugs. These receptors were collected from a woman aged 30 to 39 with Graves disease. Both conserved end residues are part of each CDR3. A D gene is named only where the DNA matches it firmly. The listing skips clone size in some rows; elsewhere it reads once, few, many or a size class.

abundance: many; v_gene: TRBV11-2; j_gene: TRBJ2-5; d_gene: NA; CDR3aa: CASTLGERETQYF; CDR3nt: TGTGCCAGCACCTTGGGGGAGAGGGAGACCCAGTACTTC
abundance: many; v_gene: TRBV20-1; j_gene: TRBJ2-7; d_gene: TRBD2; CDR3aa: CSAISGAGYEQYF; CDR3nt: TGCAGTGCCATTAGCGGGGCCGGGTACGAGCAGTACTTC
abundance: many; v_gene: TRBV6-1; j_gene: TRBJ1-2; d_gene: TRBD1; CDR3aa: CASTLDRGRNYGYTF; CDR3nt: TGTGCCAGCACCTTGGACAGGGGGCGGAACTATGGCTACACCTTC
abundance: NA; v_gene: TRBV12-3/TRBV12-4; j_gene: TRBJ2-5; d_gene: NA; CDR3aa: CASSRLPGGGRETQYF; CDR3nt: TGTGCCAGCAGTCGGCTTCCGGGGGGCGGAAGGGAGACCCAGTACTTC
abundance: many; v_gene: TRBV27; j_gene: TRBJ1-5; d_gene: NA; CDR3aa: CASSLGRSSNQPQHF; CDR3nt: TGTGCCAGCAGTTTAGGGAGATCTAGCAATCAGCCCCAGCATTTT
abundance: many; v_gene: TRBV5-1; j_gene: TRBJ2-5; d_gene: NA; CDR3aa: CASSLFRDNGYQETQYF; CDR3nt: TGCGCCAGCAGCTTGTTTCGGGACAACGGGTACCAAGAGACCCAGTACTTC
abundance: NA; v_gene: TRBV6-1; j_gene: TRBJ2-7; d_gene: NA; CDR3aa: CASNMGDTAYEQYF; CDR3nt: TGTGCCAGCAATATGGGGGACACAGCCTACGAGCAGTACTTC
abundance: many; v_gene: TRBV11-3; j_gene: TRBJ1-2; d_gene: TRBD1; CDR3aa: CASPQLGAGGGYTF; CDR3nt: TGTGCCAGCCCCCAGCTTGGGGCAGGGGGAGGCTACACCTTC
abundance: many; v_gene: TRBV12-3/TRBV12-4; j_gene: TRBJ2-1; d_gene: TRBD2; CDR3aa: CASSLGSTSGGALEQFF; CDR3nt: TGTGCCAGCAGTTTAGGATCGACTAGCGGGGGGGCCTTAGAGCAGTTCTTC
abundance: many; v_gene: TRBV6-2/TRBV6-3; j_gene: TRBJ2-5; d_gene: TRBD1; CDR3aa: CASSDRGAETQYF; CDR3nt: TGTGCCAGCAGTGACAGGGGAGCGGAGACCCAGTACTTC
abundance: many; v_gene: TRBV7-2; j_gene: TRBJ2-7; d_gene: NA; CDR3aa: CASSLDTTYEQYF; CDR3nt: TGTGCCAGCAGCTTGGACACAACCTACGAGCAGTACTTC
abundance: many; v_gene: TRBV2; j_gene: TRBJ2-7; d_gene: NA; CDR3aa: CASSGRTGWRGEYEQYF; CDR3nt: TGTGCCAGCAGTGGACGTACAGGGTGGAGGGGAGAATACGAGCAGTACTTC
abundance: many; v_gene: TRBV20-1; j_gene: TRBJ2-1; d_gene: TRBD2; CDR3aa: CSARDPSGLSSYNEQFF; CDR3nt: TGCAGTGCTAGAGATCCTAGCGGGTTAAGCTCCTACAATGAGCAGTTCTTC
abundance: many; v_gene: TRBV12-5; j_gene: TRBJ2-1; d_gene: NA; CDR3aa: CASGFPPTGEDEQFF; CDR3nt: TGTGCTAGTGGTTTTCCGCCTACAGGGGAGGATGAGCAGTTCTTC
abundance: NA; v_gene: TRBV12-3/TRBV12-4; j_gene: TRBJ1-1; d_gene: NA; CDR3aa: CASRTGQNTEAFF; CDR3nt: TGTGCCAGCAGAACCGGACAGAACACTGAAGCTTTCTTT
abundance: NA; v_gene: TRBV10-3; j_gene: TRBJ1-2; d_gene: TRBD1; CDR3aa: CAISDSPGQGSNYGYTF; CDR3nt: TGTGCCATCAGTGACTCTCCGGGACAGGGATCTAACTATGGCTACACCTTC
abundance: many; v_gene: TRBV3-1; j_gene: TRBJ2-1; d_gene: TRBD2; CDR3aa: CASSQDKGSGGPSYNEQFF; CDR3nt: TGTGCCAGCAGCCAAGATAAGGGTAGCGGGGGACCCTCCTACAATGAGCAGTTCTTC
abundance: many; v_gene: TRBV12-3/TRBV12-4; j_gene: TRBJ1-3; d_gene: NA; CDR3aa: CASSPSFGNTIYF; CDR3nt: TGTGCCAGCAGCCCCTCTTTTGGAAACACCATATATTTT
abundance: many; v_gene: TRBV29-1; j_gene: TRBJ1-2; d_gene: TRBD1; CDR3aa: CSVDSTGGNYGYTF; CDR3nt: TGCAGCGTTGATTCGACAGGGGGCAACTATGGCTACACCTTC
abundance: many; v_gene: TRBV6-5; j_gene: TRBJ1-1; d_gene: NA; CDR3aa: CASSYGDTEAFF; CDR3nt: TGTGCCAGCAGTTACGGGGACACTGAAGCTTTCTTT
abundance: NA; v_gene: TRBV28; j_gene: TRBJ1-2; d_gene: TRBD1; CDR3aa: CASSGNRGSGYTF; CDR3nt: TGTGCCAGCAGTGGTAACAGGGGTAGCGGCTACACCTTC
abundance: NA; v_gene: TRBV7-2; j_gene: TRBJ1-5; d_gene: NA; CDR3aa: CASSLGSPGGNQPQHF; CDR3nt: TGTGCCAGCAGCTTAGGGTCCCCGGGGGGCAATCAGCCCCAGCATTTT
abundance: many; v_gene: TRBV11-2; j_gene: TRBJ1-1; d_gene: NA; CDR3aa: CASSFGRSVTEAFF; CDR3nt: TGTGCCAGCAGCTTTGGCAGGAGTGTAACTGAAGCTTTCTTT
abundance: few; v_gene: TRBV19; j_gene: TRBJ1-5; d_gene: NA; CDR3aa: CASEAAVEDGTGRTQPQHF; CDR3nt: TGTGCCAGTGAAGCCGCCGTGGAAGACGGAACAGGGAGGACTCAGCCCCAGCATTTT
abundance: many; v_gene: TRBV3-1; j_gene: TRBJ2-7; d_gene: NA; CDR3aa: CASSQGLGEGYEQYF; CDR3nt: TGTGCCAGCAGCCAAGGGTTAGGGGAAGGGTACGAGCAGTACTTC
abundance: many; v_gene: TRBV20-1; j_gene: TRBJ1-1; d_gene: NA; CDR3aa: CSASQGTNTEAFF; CDR3nt: TGCAGTGCTAGTCAGGGGACCAACACTGAAGCTTTCTTT
abundance: many; v_gene: TRBV20-1; j_gene: TRBJ1-4; d_gene: NA; CDR3aa: CSARLIRADNEKLFF; CDR3nt: TGCAGTGCACGACTAATCCGGGCTGATAATGAAAAACTGTTTTTT
abundance: NA; v_gene: TRBV5-5; j_gene: TRBJ1-1; d_gene: TRBD1; CDR3aa: CASSLGQGDTGAFF; CDR3nt: TGCGCCAGCAGCTTGGGACAGGGGGACACTGGAGCTTTCTTT
abundance: many; v_gene: TRBV7-9; j_gene: TRBJ2-3; d_gene: TRBD1; CDR3aa: CASSRTGGTDTQYF; CDR3nt: TGTGCCAGCAGCCGGACAGGGGGCACAGATACGCAGTATTTT
abundance: many; v_gene: TRBV6-5; j_gene: TRBJ1-1; d_gene: NA; CDR3aa: CASSYGQMNTEAFF; CDR3nt: TGTGCCAGCAGTTATGGGCAGATGAACACTGAAGCTTTCTTT
abundance: many; v_gene: TRBV5-1; j_gene: TRBJ1-1; d_gene: NA; CDR3aa: CASSLAGSNTEAFF; CDR3nt: TGTGCCAGCAGCTTGGCAGGGTCGAACACTGAAGCTTTCTTT
abundance: few; v_gene: TRBV19; j_gene: TRBJ2-3; d_gene: TRBD1; CDR3aa: CASTRTGGTDTQYF; CDR3nt: TGTGCCAGTACGCGGACAGGCGGCACAGATACGCAGTATTTT
abundance: many; v_gene: TRBV2; j_gene: TRBJ1-2; d_gene: NA; CDR3aa: CASSNPLLRNGYTF; CDR3nt: TGTGCCAGCAGTAACCCCCTATTGAGAAATGGCTACACCTTC
abundance: many; v_gene: TRBV2; j_gene: TRBJ2-3; d_gene: NA; CDR3aa: CASSEGSGTDTQYF; CDR3nt: TGTGCCAGCAGTGAAGGCTCCGGCACAGATACGCAGTATTTT
abundance: many; v_gene: TRBV10-3; j_gene: TRBJ2-5; d_gene: TRBD2; CDR3aa: CAISESSPSGVGETQYF; CDR3nt: TGTGCCATCAGTGAGTCCAGCCCTAGCGGGGTGGGAGAGACCCAGTACTTC
abundance: NA; v_gene: TRBV20-1; j_gene: TRBJ1-2; d_gene: TRBD1; CDR3aa: CSAGTANYGYTF; CDR3nt: TGCAGTGCTGGGACAGCTAACTATGGCTACACCTTC
abundance: many; v_gene: TRBV18; j_gene: TRBJ2-5; d_gene: NA; CDR3aa: CASSRDSETQYF; CDR3nt: TGTGCCAGCTCGAGGGACTCAGAGACCCAGTACTTC
abundance: NA; v_gene: TRBV25-1; j_gene: TRBJ2-2; d_gene: NA; CDR3aa: CASSEFPIRGPKNTGELFF; CDR3nt: TGTGCCAGCAGTGAATTTCCCATAAGGGGACCGAAGAACACCGGGGAGCTGTTTTTT
abundance: many; v_gene: TRBV7-9; j_gene: TRBJ1-2; d_gene: TRBD1; CDR3aa: CASSPRDRGIVYGYTF; CDR3nt: TGTGCCAGCAGCCCACGGGACAGGGGGATAGTCTATGGCTACACCTTC
abundance: few; v_gene: TRBV5-4; j_gene: TRBJ2-1; d_gene: NA; CDR3aa: CASSLGQNEQFF; CDR3nt: TGTGCCAGCAGCCTAGGACAGAATGAGCAGTTCTTC
abundance: many; v_gene: TRBV7-8; j_gene: TRBJ1-2; d_gene: NA; CDR3aa: CASSLVVTTLDYGYTF; CDR3nt: TGTGCCAGCAGCTTAGTGGTGACCACACTAGACTATGGCTACACCTTC
abundance: many; v_gene: TRBV20-1; j_gene: TRBJ2-1; d_gene: TRBD2; CDR3aa: CSASGGGGYNEQFF; CDR3nt: TGCAGTGCTAGCGGGGGGGGCGGGTACAATGAGCAGTTCTTC
abundance: few; v_gene: TRBV3-1; j_gene: TRBJ2-6; d_gene: TRBD2; CDR3aa: CASSLSGAGANVLTF; CDR3nt: TGTGCCAGCAGCCTTAGCGGGGCTGGGGCCAACGTCCTGACTTTC
abundance: many; v_gene: TRBV12-5; j_gene: TRBJ2-1; d_gene: NA; CDR3aa: CASGLRQGGHNEQFF; CDR3nt: TGTGCTAGTGGTTTGAGGCAGGGTGGCCACAATGAGCAGTTCTTC
abundance: few; v_gene: TRBV19; j_gene: TRBJ2-1; d_gene: TRBD1; CDR3aa: CASSPDRGNHNEQFF; CDR3nt: TGTGCCAGTAGCCCGGACAGGGGAAACCACAATGAGCAGTTCTTC
abundance: many; v_gene: TRBV6-5; j_gene: TRBJ1-2; d_gene: NA; CDR3aa: CASSYSPGDGPGYTF; CDR3nt: TGTGCCAGCAGTTACTCACCAGGGGACGGCCCTGGCTACACCTTC
abundance: few; v_gene: TRBV6-1; j_gene: TRBJ1-2; d_gene: TRBD1; CDR3aa: CATLSGDSYGYTF; CDR3nt: TGTGCCACCCTGTCGGGGGACAGCTATGGCTACACCTTC